These 21 T cell receptor beta chains share one sample of origin, sequenced in a study of T cells expressing NK-cell markers. TCRdb reprocessed the 5' RACE reads and reports one entry per CDR3 protein, with no DNA. Its table lists fewer than 400,000 distinct CDR3 sequences. Sequenced input: blood T cells: a sorted CD56 or NKG2C T cell subset, CD4+ or CD8+ T cells, or bulk PBMC T cells (not recorded which). The receptors originated from a man aged 18-70 years in good health.

The V gene is TRBV6-6, the J gene TRBJ2-1; checking the TCRdb D call of TRBD1 is not possible without DNA. The length of the CDR3 is 13 residues. From germline, CDR1 is MNHNY and CDR2 SVGAGI (reference sequence). The CDR3 spells CASWRGINNEQFF.

V gene TRBV5-1 combines with J gene TRBJ2-3; TCRdb picks TRBD2, but there is no DNA to check that call. The CDR3 extends over 15 amino acids. Germline CDR1 reads SGHRS; CDR2 reads YFSETQ. The CDR3: CASSLVAGGADTQYF.

The V and J genes are TRBV5-1 and TRBJ2-7; TCRdb proposes TRBD1, but this gene call is untestable without DNA. This CDR3 contains 12 residues. Looked up from germline, CDR1 is SGHRS and CDR2 is YFSETQ. CDR3 region: CASSDDRYEQYF.

The chain links TRBV11-2 to TRBJ2-2; TCRdb's D gene call, TRBD2, goes unchecked for lack of DNA. CDR1 is SGHAT and CDR2 is FQNNGV in the germline V gene. CDR3 length: 18 amino acids. The CDR3 here is CASSLVVAGGPNTGELFF.

V and J are TRBV20-1 and TRBJ2-3. Germline CDR1 is DFQATT and CDR2 is SNEGSKA (reference sequence). The CDR3 is made up of 13 amino acids. CDR3 region: CSTYTFNTDTQYF.

This chain connects TRBV11-2 to TRBJ2-2; the D gene TCRdb calls, TRBD1, cannot be checked with no DNA. Germline-derived CDR1 and CDR2 are SGHAT and FQNNGV. The CDR3 is 15 residues long. The CDR3 loop reads CASTRQPSNTGELFF.

The chain joins TRBV18 to TRBJ2-7. Germline loops: CDR1 KGHSH, CDR2 LQKENI. There are 15 residues in the CDR3. The CDR3 spells CASSLPRGSSYEQYF. The whole variable domain, remainder taken from reference TRBV18 and TRBJ2-7, is NAGVMQNPRHLVRRRGQEARLRCSPMKGHSHVYWYRQLPEEGLKFMVYLQKENIIDESGMPKERFSAEFPKEGPSILRIQQVVRGDSAAYFCASSLPRGSSYEQYFGPGTRLTVT.

The gene calls are TRBV18 and TRBJ2-7; the TCRdb D gene call, TRBD1, has no DNA to confirm it. Germline values: CDR1 KGHSH, CDR2 LQKENI. The CDR3 is 13 residues long. This chain's CDR3 is CASSGQQDNEQYF.

The chain is built from TRBV12-3 or TRBV12-4 and TRBJ2-7; without DNA, the TCRdb call of TRBD2 cannot be checked. The CDR3 runs to 11 residues. CDR3 sequence: CASSLKDQRYF.

The CDR3 is CSAPLMRTAYNEQFF. The chain uses TRBV20-1 and TRBJ2-1; TCRdb reports TRBD1, a call that lacks DNA to check it against. Germline V gene data show CDR1 as DFQATT and CDR2 as SNEGSKA (reference sequence). CDR3 size: 15 residues.

The chain employs TRBV6-1 and TRBJ2-2. This CDR3 is built from 13 residues. In germline, CDR1 is MNHNS, CDR2 SASEGT. This CDR3 is CASNPQATGELFF.

This chain uses TRBV7-2 with TRBJ2-5; the D call of TRBD2 rests on TCRdb alone, since no DNA is present to check it. The CDR3 covers 14 residues. Per germline, CDR1 SGHTA and CDR2 FQGNSA. The CDR3: CASSQSAGRETQYF.

The chain has TRBV5-1 and TRBJ2-1. Per germline, CDR1 SGHRS and CDR2 YFSETQ. The CDR3 consists of 12 residues. CDR3 protein: CASSYGRNEQFF.

The chain uses TRBV7-2 and TRBJ2-1; TCRdb's assignment of TRBD2 cannot be checked, as there is no DNA. Looked up from germline, CDR1 is SGHTA and CDR2 is FQGNSA. This CDR3 has 15 amino acids. The CDR3 protein is CASSATGGSSGGQFF. The full variable domain, completed using reference TRBV7-2 and TRBJ2-1, is GAGVSQSPSNKVTEKGKDVELRCDPISGHTALYWYRQSLGQGLEFLIYFQGNSAPDKSGLPSDRFSAERTGGSVSTLTIQRTQQEDSAVYLCASSATGGSSGGQFFGPGTRLTVL.

The J gene is TRBJ2-5, the V gene TRBV5-1; the D gene TCRdb calls, TRBD2, cannot be checked with no DNA. The CDR3 extends over 13 amino acids. Germline V lookup: CDR1 SGHRS, CDR2 YFSETQ. The CDR3 reads CASSGSGGETQYF.

The rearrangement joins TRBV5-1 to TRBJ2-1; TCRdb selects TRBD2, and the lack of DNA leaves this call unchecked. Germline CDR1 and CDR2: SGHRS and YFSETQ. This CDR3 region has 15 residues. This chain's CDR3 is CASSLRVAGVAEQFF. Full variable domain (remainder filled in from reference TRBV5-1 and TRBJ2-1): KAGVTQTPRYLIKTRGQQVTLSCSPISGHRSVSWYQQTPGQGLQFLFEYFSETQRNKGNFPGRFSGRQFSNSRSEMNVSTLELGDSALYLCASSLRVAGVAEQFFGPGTRLTVL.

This chain links TRBV11-2 with TRBJ2-7; TCRdb outputs TRBD1, but without DNA this stays unchecked. The length of the CDR3 is 18 residues. Germline values: CDR1 SGHAT, CDR2 FQNNGV. The CDR3: CASSRGDRGTSGTYEQYF.

V usage is TRBV20-1 and J usage is TRBJ1-1; absent DNA, TCRdb's TRBD1 call cannot be checked. Germline V gives CDR1 DFQATT, CDR2 SNEGSKA (reference sequence). The CDR3 sequence is 13 residues long. CDR3 sequence reads: CSAIGGPGTEAFF.

This chain connects TRBV9 to TRBJ2-3; TCRdb names TRBD2, which stays unverified in the absence of DNA. The CDR3 totals 14 residues. Germline loops: CDR1 SGDLS, CDR2 YYNGEE. CDR3 sequence reads: CASSARLVSDTQYF.

The chain employs TRBV5-5 and TRBJ2-5; TCRdb's D call, TRBD2, is unchecked because there is no DNA. CDR3 length: 16 residues. CDR1 and CDR2 from the germline V gene are SGHKS and YYEKEE (reference sequence). CDR3 protein: CASSLGVTGGLETQYF. Complete variable domain (other parts from reference TRBV5-5 and TRBJ2-5): DAGVTQSPTHLIKTRGQQVTLRCSPISGHKSVSWYQQVLGQGPQFIFQYYEKEERGRGNFPDRFSARQFPNYSSELNVNALLLGDSALYLCASSLGVTGGLETQYFGPGTRLLVL.

V and J are TRBV24-1 and TRBJ2-7; there is no DNA to check the TCRdb D call of TRBD1. CDR1 is KGHDR, CDR2 SFDVKD, per germline. The CDR3 consists of 13 residues. The CDR3 loop is CATRGTGGGEQYF.